These 31 T cell receptor beta chains share one sample of origin, sequenced in a study of T cell changes during pregnancy in multiple sclerosis (dated by TCRdb to about 2019). Library creation used the immunoSEQ multiplex PCR assay. TCRdb's version of the immuneACCESS table is confined to in-frame rearrangements and falls short of the full clone set. An unresolved V gene accounts for under half of the shortfall where checked; the remainder is of unknown origin. The sample records more than 70,000 clones, 91% of which are singletons. The leading ten clones occupy roughly 1.7% of the sample. Sequences were derived from peripheral blood, sampled after pregnancy. All receptors derive from a female donor in good health, enrolled as a control in a pregnancy study.

The CDR3 DNA reads TGCAGCGTTGGGACATCTGGCTATGGCTACACCTTC. It codes for CSVGTSGYGYTF. V and J are TRBV29-1 and TRBJ1-2; maybe TRBD1 (5 bases). The CDR3 contains 12 residues. The germline V gene encodes CDR1 SQVTM and CDR2 ANQGSEA. The ends were cut back, 4 bases at V and 4 bases at J, with 10 bases in the middle. Filled out from reference TRBV29-1 and TRBJ1-2, the complete variable domain reads SAVISQKPSRDICQRGTSLTIQCQVDSQVTMMFWYRQQPGQSLTLIATANQGSEATYESGFVIDKFPISRPNLTFSTLTVSNMSPEDSSIYLCSVGTSGYGYTFGSGTRLTVV.

This rearrangement joins TRBV9 to TRBJ2-3; 9 bases are shared with TRBD2. Trimming at V came to 0 bases and at J to 1 base, leaving 6 bases not matched to a gene. CDR1 SGDLS and CDR2 YYNGEE come from the germline V gene. This CDR3 is 17 amino acids long. CDR3 nucleotide sequence: TGTGCCAGCAGCGTAGGAGTAGCGGGGGCCCGCACAGATACGCAGTATTTT. Its translation is CASSVGVAGARTDTQYF.

The chain carries TRBV9 and TRBJ2-1, with D hard to call. The CDR3 extends over 11 amino acids. The V gene's germline CDR1 is SGDLS and CDR2 YYNGEE. V was pared by 0 bases and J by 10 bases, with 5 bases between. CDR3 coding DNA: TGTGCCAGCAGCGTAGCGAGAGAGCAGTTCTTC. It is translated as CASSVAREQFF. The full variable domain, rest sourced from reference TRBV9 and TRBJ2-1, is DSGVTQTPKHLITATGQRVTLRCSPRSGDLSVYWYQQSLDQGLQFLIQYYNGEERAKGNILERFSAQQFPDLHSELNLSSLELGDSALYFCASSVAREQFFGPGTRLTVL.

CDR3 in DNA: TGTGCCAGTAGTATAGGGACAGGGGGAACTGGTGTTATGGAGACCCAGTACTTC. Protein: CASSIGTGGTGVMETQYF. The gene calls are TRBV19 and TRBJ2-5, with TRBD1 matching 10 bases. The CDR3 has 18 residues. Germline V CDR1 and CDR2: LNHDA, SQIVND (reference sequence). The V and J ends lost 1 base and 5 bases, in that order; junction bases with no gene match: 13. The whole variable domain, remainder taken from reference TRBV19 and TRBJ2-5, is DGGITQSPKYLFRKEGQNVTLSCEQNLNHDAMYWYRQDPGQGLRLIYYSQIVNDFQKGDIAEGYSVSREKKESFPLTVTSAQKNPTAFYLCASSIGTGGTGVMETQYFGPGTRLLVL.

The chain uses TRBV7-8 and TRBJ1-2, with unresolved D. This CDR3 spans 15 amino acids. V lost 5 bases and J lost 1, with 14 bases in between. CDR1 and CDR2 (germline): SGHVS, FQNEAQ. This CDR3 is CASSPRVLGNYGYTF. The CDR3 DNA follows: TGTGCCAGCAGCCCCCGGGTTCTGGGTAACTATGGCTACACCTTC.

This chain joins TRBV7-8 and TRBJ1-2, with TRBD1 identical over 7 bases. The CDR3 totals 15 residues. The ends lost 5 bases at V and 3 bases at J; junction bases unmatched: 9. Germline CDR1 SGHVS, CDR2 FQNEAQ. The CDR3 is CASSPTGQQYYGYTF. In DNA form, the CDR3 reads TGTGCCAGCAGCCCCACGGGACAGCAGTACTATGGCTACACCTTC.

This chain links TRBV25-1 with TRBJ2-5; tentative D call: TRBD1 (6 bases). Germline loops: CDR1 MGHDK, CDR2 SYGVNS. The CDR3 spans 12 residues. Between the trimmed V and J ends, which lost 5 bases and 4 bases, there was a span of 8 bases. The CDR3 nucleotides read TGTGCCAGCAGTCTGGGGGCAGAGACCCAGTACTTC. It translates to CASSLGAETQYF.

The V and J genes are TRBV6-4 and TRBJ2-3, with TRBD1 identical over 10 bases. The J segment lost 5 bases and the V segment lost 2 bases, leaving 4 bases of the junction unmatched. The CDR3 consists of 15 residues. Germline V gene sequence: CDR1 MRHNA, CDR2 SNTAGT. The CDR3 reads CASSDGTGEGDTQYF. DNA of the CDR3: TGTGCCAGCAGTGACGGGACAGGGGAGGGAGATACGCAGTATTTT.

The V gene is TRBV6-4, the J gene TRBJ2-1; 9 bases match TRBD2. V shed 6 bases and J 13 bases; nucleotides not matched to a gene: 19. CDR1 is MRHNA, CDR2 SNTAGT, per germline. CDR3 length equals 16 residues. CDR3 protein: CASSASGGGAIGVQFF. The CDR3 coding sequence is TGTGCCAGCAGCGCGTCGGGCGGGGGGGCCATTGGGGTCCAGTTCTTC.

V and J are TRBV7-2 and TRBJ2-4; D is perhaps TRBD1 (6 bases). The CDR3 extends over 14 amino acids. V gave up 0 bases and J gave up 7 bases, with 10 bases separating them. Germline V gene sequence: CDR1 SGHTA, CDR2 FQGNSA. The CDR3 region has the DNA TGTGCCAGCAGCTTAGCGGGGGCGGAGAACATTCAGTACTTC. This codes for CASSLAGAENIQYF.

The chain joins TRBV5-1 to TRBJ1-2; 9 positions agree with TRBD1. CDR1 and CDR2 (germline): SGHRS, YFSETQ. J was trimmed by 2 bases and V by 4 bases; bases with no gene match: 9. The CDR3 loop spans 16 amino acids. The CDR3 sequence is CASSPQTGTGNYGYTF. The CDR3 DNA reads TGCGCCAGCAGCCCACAAACCGGGACAGGGAACTATGGCTACACCTTC.

V gene TRBV12-5 combines with J gene TRBJ2-1; TRBD2 matches at 10 bases. Trimming took 1 base from V and 8 from J; bases not matched to a gene: 5. The CDR3 loop spans 15 amino acids. Germline CDR1 is LGHNT and CDR2 is FRNRAP. The CDR3 DNA is TGTGCTAGTGGTTTGGGTAGCGGGGGGCTTTATGAGCAGTTCTTC. Amino acids: CASGLGSGGLYEQFF.

The rearrangement uses TRBV28 and TRBJ1-2; no definite D call. Per germline, CDR1 MDHEN and CDR2 SYDVKM. The CDR3 extends over 11 amino acids. The V gene lost 8 bases and the J gene lost 4 bases, with 8 bases spanning the gap. CDR3 nucleotides: TGTGCCAGCGGGCGTCCCTATGGCTACACCTTC. It is translated as CASGRPYGYTF.

This clone was counted only a few times. This rearrangement joins TRBV5-6 to TRBJ1-6; no definite D call. The CDR3 is 15 residues long. Looked up from germline, CDR1 is SGHDT and CDR2 is YYEEEE. V was clipped by 3 bases and J by 11 bases, with 18 bases between them. CDR3 loop: CASSSMRVRRTPLHF. The DNA of the CDR3 is TGTGCCAGCAGCTCGATGAGGGTGAGGAGGACACCCCTCCACTTT.

This chain joins TRBV25-1 and TRBJ2-4; possibly TRBD1 for D (6 bases). The CDR3 runs 15 residues. Per germline, CDR1 MGHDK and CDR2 SYGVNS. V lost 4 bases and J lost 0, with 10 bases in between. The CDR3 loop is CASSGTGQAKNIQYF. The CDR3 DNA follows: TGTGCCAGCAGTGGCACGGGACAAGCCAAAAACATTCAGTACTTC.

This chain connects TRBV25-1 to TRBJ1-1, with TRBD1 as a possible D gene (6 bases). Trimming cost V 7 bases and J 3 bases, with 15 bases left between them. The CDR3 consists of 14 residues. Germline V gene data show CDR1 as MGHDK and CDR2 as SYGVNS. Here the CDR3 reads CASKGGLGDTEAFF. CDR3 sequence (DNA): TGTGCCAGCAAGGGGGGGCTAGGGGACACTGAAGCTTTCTTT. The complete variable domain, with remaining parts taken from reference TRBV25-1 and TRBJ1-1, reads EADIYQTPRYLVIGTGKKITLECSQTMGHDKMYWYQQDPGMELHLIHYSYGVNSTEKGDLSSESTVSRIRTEHFPLTLESARPSHTSQYLCASKGGLGDTEAFFGQGTRLTVV.

The genes are TRBV7-2 and TRBJ1-5, with D unresolved. Trimming shortened V by 8 bases and J by 7 bases, and 12 bases separated the two germline ends. CDR1 is SGHTA, CDR2 FQGNSA, per germline. CDR3 length: 12 amino acids. In DNA form, the CDR3 reads TGTGCCAGCCGTGACGGCGGGCAGCCCCAGCATTTT. As protein: CASRDGGQPQHF.

V gene TRBV15 combines with J gene TRBJ2-3; D is perhaps TRBD2 (6 bases). Trimming cost V 8 bases and J 4 bases, with 16 bases left between them. CDR3 length: 14 amino acids. Per germline, CDR1 LNHNV and CDR2 YYDKDF (reference sequence). This chain's CDR3 is CATAGGKSSDTQYF. The CDR3 DNA reads as TGTGCCACCGCCGGGGGAAAGAGCTCAGATACGCAGTATTTT.

The CDR3 coding sequence is TGTGCCACCAGGGGACGGGGGGCCTTCCTCACAGATACGCAGTATTTT. It is translated as CATRGRGAFLTDTQYF. The V call is TRBV15, the J call TRBJ2-3; a weak D match, TRBD2 (7 bases). Germline assignment: CDR1 LNHNV and CDR2 YYDKDF (reference sequence). This CDR3 comprises 16 residues. Trimming cost V 6 bases and J 2 bases, with 18 bases left between them. The full variable domain, with the rest looked up from reference TRBV15 and TRBJ2-3, is DAMVIQNPRYQVTQFGKPVTLSCSQTLNHNVMYWYQQKSSQAPKLLFHYYDKDFNNEADTPDNFQSRRPNTSFCFLDIRSPGLGDTAMYLCATRGRGAFLTDTQYFGPGTRLTVL.

CDR3 sequence: CASSLRGGQTEAFF. CDR3 DNA sequence: TGTGCCAGCAGCTTAAGAGGGGGTCAAACTGAAGCTTTCTTT. V is TRBV7-9 and J is TRBJ1-1; a possible D gene is TRBD1 (6 bases). There are 14 residues in the CDR3. The ends were cut back, 2 bases at V and 5 bases at J, with 12 bases in the middle. The germline V gene has CDR1 SEHNR and CDR2 FQNEAQ (reference sequence).

V is TRBV7-9 and J is TRBJ1-6; possible D gene TRBD1, 6 bases. Trimming took off 4 bases at V and 0 bases at J, with 13 bases between the two ends. Germline V gives CDR1 SEHNR, CDR2 FQNEAQ (reference sequence). The CDR3 is 17 amino acids. CDR3: CASSSPRGNSYNSPLHF. The CDR3 DNA reads TGTGCCAGCAGCTCGCCCAGGGGAAACTCCTATAATTCACCCCTCCACTTT.

This chain uses TRBV5-1 with TRBJ2-7, with D possibly TRBD1 on 5 matching bases. V lost 5 bases, J lost 2 bases, and 14 bases lay in between. CDR1 and CDR2 (germline): SGHRS, YFSETQ. This CDR3 spans 14 amino acids. The CDR3 loop reads CASRKGYGTYEQYF. The CDR3, as DNA: TGCGCCAGCAGGAAGGGGTATGGGACCTACGAGCAGTACTTC.

The chain recombines TRBV30 with TRBJ2-7; the match to TRBD1 covers 9 bases. V dropped 5 bases and J dropped 3; count of bases not matched to a gene: 5. Germline V gene data show CDR1 as GTSNPN and CDR2 as SVGIG (reference sequence). The CDR3 totals 13 residues. The CDR3 spells CAWGTGNDYEQYF. CDR3 sequence (DNA): TGTGCCTGGGGGACAGGGAATGACTACGAGCAGTACTTC.

This clone was recorded only once. The gene calls are TRBV5-3 and TRBJ2-4; D may be TRBD1 (6 bases). TRBV5-3 is an ORF, with its function uncertain. Trimming removed 6 bases at V and 8 bases at J, with 15 bases between. CDR3 length: 13 residues. CDR3 nucleotides: TGTGCCAGAACCCTGGTGGGGGCGGACATTCAGTACTTC. Amino acids: CARTLVGADIQYF.

V is TRBV12-5 and J is TRBJ2-7, with D maybe TRBD2 (7 bases). CDR3 size: 12 residues. CDR1 and CDR2 (germline): LGHNT, FRNRAP. Deletions cut 9 bases from V and 3 bases from J, with 12 bases between. CDR3 sequence (DNA): TGTGCTAGGGGGGGGCGAAACTACGAGCAGTACTTC. It translates to CARGGRNYEQYF. The full variable domain, completed using reference TRBV12-5 and TRBJ2-7, is DARVTQTPRHKVTEMGQEVTMRCQPILGHNTVFWYRQTMMQGLELLAYFRNRAPLDDSGMPKDRFSAEMPDATLATLKIQPSEPRDSAVYFCARGGRNYEQYFGPGTRLTVT.

The chain links TRBV25-1 to TRBJ1-4, with TRBD1 identical over 7 bases. This CDR3 has 14 amino acids. V was pared by 2 bases and J by 7 bases, with 4 bases of the junction left unmatched. Germline CDR1 and CDR2: MGHDK and SYGVNS. The DNA for the CDR3 is TGTGCCAGCAGTGAACCCGACAGGGTTGAAAAACTGTTTTTT. The encoded protein is CASSEPDRVEKLFF.

The V call is TRBV10-3, the J call TRBJ1-2; perhaps TRBD1 as D (6 bases). The length of the CDR3 is 12 residues. Trimming removed 7 bases from V and 3 bases from J, with 9 bases in between. Germline CDR1 and CDR2: ENHRY and SYGVKD. The CDR3 region has the DNA TGTGCCATCAATTCAGGGGACTATGGCTACACCTTC. This sequence encodes CAINSGDYGYTF.

The CDR3 spells CASSFGDRGNSPLHF. The CDR3 DNA is TGTGCCAGCAGTTTTGGGGACAGGGGTAATTCACCCCTCCACTTT. This chain links TRBV6-5 with TRBJ1-6, with 10 nucleotides matching TRBD1. Germline CDR1 MNHEY, CDR2 SVGAGI. The CDR3 runs 15 residues. After removal of 4 bases from V and 6 bases from J, the junction contained 3 bases not matched to a gene.

This sequence joins TRBV28 and TRBJ2-2; 8 bases align to TRBD2. The germline V gene encodes CDR1 MDHEN and CDR2 SYDVKM. The length of the CDR3 is 16 residues. V lost 4 bases to trimming and J lost 4 bases; unmatched junction nucleotides: 8. The CDR3 DNA reads TGTGCCAGCAGTTCCCGGGGGGGGGTAACCACCGGGGAGCTGTTTTTT. Translated: CASSSRGGVTTGELFF.

The rearrangement uses TRBV10-1 and TRBJ2-2; 12 bases are shared with TRBD2. The CDR3 has 20 residues. Germline-derived CDR1 and CDR2 are WNHNN and SYGVQD (reference sequence). With 3 bases clipped from V and 1 base from J, the junction kept 12 bases outside the gene matches. For the CDR3, the DNA is TGCGCCAGCAGTGAACCCTACAGACTAGCGGGGGAGGGGAACACCGGGGAGCTGTTTTTT. Encoded protein: CASSEPYRLAGEGNTGELFF.

The chain recombines TRBV27 with TRBJ1-6, with a weak D call TRBD1 (6 bases). The V end lost 3 bases, the J end lost 0 bases, and 18 bases lay between the germline ends. The length of the CDR3 is 19 residues. The germline gives CDR1 MNHEY, CDR2 SMNVEV (reference sequence). CDR3 in amino acids: CASSFSRPAGASYNSPLHF. The CDR3 DNA follows: TGTGCCAGCAGTTTTTCCAGACCCGCGGGGGCCTCCTATAATTCACCCCTCCACTTT.